The 6 T cell receptor beta chains below all came from one sample that was sequenced in a study of blood T cells in healthy people across ages. A second PCR of about 7 to 12 cycles used a sample-barcoded 5' primer and a J-beta primer mix. TCRdb used MiXCR to reprocess the 5' RACE reads, holding one entry per CDR3 protein. The repertoire includes about 1.7 million distinct CDR3 sequences, 28% of them detected once, and approximately 7.7% sits in the top ten. Sequenced: blood. The receptors stem from a woman aged 25-40 years in good health.

This clonotype was observed a few times. With a much larger clone just one base away, this may be a read error. This chain links TRBV7-2 with TRBJ2-6; a possible D gene is TRBD1 (5 bases). The CDR3 extends over 15 amino acids. In germline, CDR1 is SGHTA, CDR2 FQGNSA. The CDR3: CASSLELSGANVPTF. CDR3 in DNA: TGTGCCAGCAGTTTAGAGCTATCTGGGGCCAACGTCCCGACTTTC.

V and J are TRBV4-3 and TRBJ2-5; either TRBD1 or TRBD2 may fit D (6 bases each). The germline CDR1 and CDR2 sequences are LGHNA and YSLEER. The CDR3 covers 15 residues. V shed 1 base and J shed 2 bases, with 11 bases lying between them. The CDR3 region has the DNA TGCGCCAGCAGCCAAGGCGGGACACAGCAAGAGACCCAGTACTTC. Translated: CASSQGGTQQETQYF.

This clonotype was counted ten times or more. This chain links TRBV24-1 with TRBJ2-7; 8 bases match TRBD1. The CDR3 contains 16 residues. The J segment lost 10 bases and the V segment lost 0 bases, leaving 13 bases of the junction unmatched. Germline V lookup: CDR1 KGHDR, CDR2 SFDVKD. The CDR3 region is CATSDLLLHTGGDQYF. The CDR3 DNA reads as TGTGCCACCAGTGATTTGTTGCTCCACACAGGGGGAGACCAGTACTTC.

The table lists this clonotype with a few counts. The chain links TRBV7-2 to TRBJ1-4, with D maybe TRBD1 (5 bases). The V gene lost 2 bases and the J gene lost 11 bases, with 15 bases spanning the gap. Germline V gives CDR1 SGHTA, CDR2 FQGNSA. The CDR3 covers 14 residues. The CDR3 region is CASSLSQNGDKLFF. Written as DNA, the CDR3 is TGTGCCAGCAGCTTATCACAGAACGGGGACAAACTGTTTTTT.

This clonotype was recorded at least ten times. The CDR3 loop reads CASSRSGDSGANVLTF. CDR3 nucleotides: TGTGCCAGCAGCCGATCAGGGGACTCTGGGGCCAACGTCCTGACTTTC. This chain links TRBV7-6 with TRBJ2-6; D perhaps matches TRBD1 (6 bases). Trimming shortened V by 5 bases and J by 0 bases, and 11 bases separated the two germline ends. This CDR3 has 16 residues. Germline V gene sequence: CDR1 SGHVS, CDR2 FNYEAQ.

This clonotype has more than one count but fewer than ten. This sequence joins TRBV27 and TRBJ2-1, with TRBD2 matching over 12 bases. Germline V lookup: CDR1 MNHEY, CDR2 SMNVEV (reference sequence). V shed 0 bases, J shed 12 bases, and the junction held 12 bases outside the gene matches. The CDR3 runs 17 residues. The CDR3 sequence is CASSLSASGGALGLQFF. For the CDR3, the DNA is TGTGCCAGCAGTTTATCGGCTAGCGGGGGGGCTTTAGGCTTGCAGTTCTTC.